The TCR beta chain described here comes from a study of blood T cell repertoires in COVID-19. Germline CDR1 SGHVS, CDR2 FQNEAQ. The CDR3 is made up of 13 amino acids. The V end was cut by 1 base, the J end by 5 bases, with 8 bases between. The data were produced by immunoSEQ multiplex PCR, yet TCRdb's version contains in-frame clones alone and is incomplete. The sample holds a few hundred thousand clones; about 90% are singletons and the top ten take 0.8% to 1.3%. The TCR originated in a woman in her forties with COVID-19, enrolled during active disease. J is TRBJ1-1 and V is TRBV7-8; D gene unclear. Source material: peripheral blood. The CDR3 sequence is CASSLVTGTEAFF. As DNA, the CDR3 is TGTGCCAGCAGCTTAGTAACCGGGACTGAAGCTTTCTTT. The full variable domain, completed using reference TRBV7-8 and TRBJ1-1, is GAGVSQSPRYKVAKRGQDVALRCDPISGHVSLFWYQQALGQGPEFLTYFQNEAQLDKSGLPSDRFFAERPEGSVSTLKIQRTQQEDSAVYLCASSLVTGTEAFFGQGTRLTVV.